This T cell receptor beta chain was observed in a study of blood T cell repertoires in COVID-19. Generated by immunoSEQ multiplex PCR, the TCRdb table keeps only in-frame clones and is missing some. This sample has 110,000 or so clones; approximately 84% occur once, and the top ten carry about 3.6%. The source is a man aged 35 to 55 with acute or convalescent COVID-19. Sequencing was performed on peripheral blood.

The CDR3 DNA sequence: TGCAGCGTTGACCCTAGCGGGGGCGACCACTACAATGAGCAGTTCTTC. It codes for CSVDPSGGDHYNEQFF. This chain uses TRBV29-1 with TRBJ2-1; 10 positions match TRBD2. CDR3 length: 16 residues. Per the germline V gene, CDR1 is SQVTM and CDR2 is ANQGSEA. Trimming removed 3 bases from V and 3 bases from J; junction bases left unmatched: 8.